This TCR beta chain was profiled in a study of neurological immune-mediated disorders. Overall study results and limits: Multiple sclerosis, the disease with the least TCR clonal expansion, fell below healthy controls, whereas HTLV-1-associated myelopathy showed the most.

Unsorted libraries were prepared from 2 million PBMCs that had been stored at -80 C. This clonotype was recorded many times. Its antigen is still unknown. Synthesis of cDNA was performed by 5'RACE using 10-nucleotide random UMIs. Over 170 million TCR-beta sequences from 15-18 subjects were obtained in each sequencing run. TCRdb called the 5' RACE reads again in MiXCR, with one record for every CDR3 protein. Of 50,000 or so distinct CDR3 sequences listed, about a tenth are singletons. Trimming shortened V by 4 bases and J by 7 bases, and 16 bases separated the two germline ends. Germline CDR1 and CDR2: LGHDT and YNNKEL (reference sequence). The CDR3 loop spans 14 amino acids.

The chain has TRBV3-1 and TRBJ1-2; no clear D. This receptor was taken from a woman between 40 and 55 years old with HTLV-1-associated myelopathy (HAM/TSP). Sequencing was done on a sample of PBMCs. The CDR3 nucleotides are TGTGCCAGCAGCCCTCTGGGGATTTTGCGTGGCTACACCTTC. Translated, it gives CASSPLGILRGYTF.